This T cell receptor (beta chain) was captured in a study of cytomegalovirus exposure and HLA in healthy donors. The overall study: The study's early data release held about 85 million unique TCRs from HLA-typed donors. Overall study results and limits: Researchers reported in a later analysis that a missense DCLRE1C variant was tied to TCR beta V- and J-gene trimming. By a later analysis, the bulk of CMV-associated TCR beta chains appeared HLA-restricted. The productive fraction for most TCR beta V segments was about 87% or about 30% in an earlier analysis.

The V and J ends lost 4 bases and 7 bases, in that order; junction bases with no gene match: 10. The CDR3 extends over 15 amino acids. The germline V gene encodes CDR1 SQVTM and CDR2 ANQGSEA. Notes on this clone: Its cognate antigen is unknown.

With 60 Vbeta and 13 Jbeta primers, the PCR was carried out. Data came from immunoSEQ multiplex PCR; TCRdb stores just in-frame clones and leaves some out. The sample shows some 110,000 clones, and about 2.2% sits with its ten largest clones. Sequences were obtained from PBMCs. The chain is built from TRBV29-1 and TRBJ2-1; 10 bases map to TRBD2. The source of this sequence is a man in his forties in good health and CMV-seronegative. The DNA of the CDR3 is TGCAGCGTTGTGGGGAGAGCTAGCGGGAGTAATGAGCAGTTCTTC. Its translation is CSVVGRASGSNEQFF.